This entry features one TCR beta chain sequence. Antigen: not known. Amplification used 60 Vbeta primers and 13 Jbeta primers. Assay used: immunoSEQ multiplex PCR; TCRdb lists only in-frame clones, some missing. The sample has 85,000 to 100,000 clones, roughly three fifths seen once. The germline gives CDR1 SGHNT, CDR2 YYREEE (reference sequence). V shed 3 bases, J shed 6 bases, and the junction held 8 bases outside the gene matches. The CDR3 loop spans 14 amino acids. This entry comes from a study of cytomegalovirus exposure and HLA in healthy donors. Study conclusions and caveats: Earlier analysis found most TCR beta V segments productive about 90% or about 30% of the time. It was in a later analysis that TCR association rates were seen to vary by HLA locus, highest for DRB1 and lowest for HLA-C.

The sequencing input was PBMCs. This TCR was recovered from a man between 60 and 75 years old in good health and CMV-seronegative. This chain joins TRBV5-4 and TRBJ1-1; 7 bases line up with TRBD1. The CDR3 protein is CASSSTTDRAEAFF. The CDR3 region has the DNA TGTGCCAGCAGCTCGACCACCGACAGGGCTGAAGCTTTCTTT.